Listed here is a single T cell receptor (beta chain). Antigen unknown. Under the authors' procedure: About 53,000 patient and just over 95,000 healthy donor TCRbeta sequences came from Tregs. Profiling relied on immunoSEQ multiplex PCR, and the TCRdb table lists in-frame clones only, not all of them. V and J calls and clone size follow that table, whereas D and trimming were derived from the DNA. The repertoire holds about 22,000 clones, with 94% as singletons. V lost 8 bases and J 3 bases, leaving 17 bases between the germline ends. This CDR3 region has 14 residues. Germline lookup yields CDR1 SGHAT and CDR2 FQDESV (reference sequence). The regulatory T cell sort gate was CD4+CD25hiCD127low/negative. This entry belongs to a study of B cell selection in AIRE deficiency. Study-wide points: About 30.6% of healthy-shared Treg TCRbeta sequences appeared in patient Tconv cells.

Specimen: Tregs sorted from PBMCs. The clonotype comes from a human donor with AIRE deficiency. This chain connects TRBV11-1 to TRBJ2-7, with a possible D match to TRBD1 (6 bases). The CDR3 nucleotides are TGTGCCAGCGCCTCGGGACAAGGCCTCTACGAGCAGTACTTC. Protein: CASASGQGLYEQYF.